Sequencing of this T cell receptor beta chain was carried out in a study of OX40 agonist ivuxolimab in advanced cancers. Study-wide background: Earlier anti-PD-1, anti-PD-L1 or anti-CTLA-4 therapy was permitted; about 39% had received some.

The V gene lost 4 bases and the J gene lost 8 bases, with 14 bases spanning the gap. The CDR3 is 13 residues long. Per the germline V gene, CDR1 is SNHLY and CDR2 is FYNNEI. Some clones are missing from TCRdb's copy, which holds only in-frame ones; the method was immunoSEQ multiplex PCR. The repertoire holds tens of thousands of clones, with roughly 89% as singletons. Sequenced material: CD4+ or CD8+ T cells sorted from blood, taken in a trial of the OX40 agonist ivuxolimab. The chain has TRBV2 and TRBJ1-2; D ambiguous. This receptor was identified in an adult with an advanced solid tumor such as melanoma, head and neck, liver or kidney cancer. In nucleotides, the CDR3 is TGTGCCAGCAGTGGATATTCACGGGGAGGCTACACCTTC. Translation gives CASSGYSRGGYTF. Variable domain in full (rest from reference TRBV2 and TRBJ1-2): EPEVTQTPSHQVTQMGQEVILRCVPISNHLYFYWYRQILGQKVEFLVSFYNNEISEKSEIFDDQFSVERPDGSNFTLKIRSTKLEDSAMYFCASSGYSRGGYTFGSGTRLTVV.